The entry that follows covers one TCR beta chain sequence. It lacks a known antigen. No much larger clone is present one base from it, and per-base qualities are unavailable. The record originates from a study of blood T cell repertoires in COVID-19 (dated by TCRdb to about 2020). In the study overall: The collaborator samples originated in the United States, Italy and Spain and spanned the acute and convalescent phases of COVID-19. The repertoires were released in a freely available public database meant as a resource for research on the immune response to SARS-CoV-2. Where available, HLA class I and class II types were obtained from metadata supplied by the sample provider rather than from assay-based typing. Sample metadata almost always included a de-identified subject ID, COVID-19 status, age in years and sex. Deeply sampled blood TCRbeta repertoires from subjects exposed to, actively infected with, or recovered from COVID-19 were included in the dataset. Samples were obtained from the ongoing ImmuneRACE study (first 160 participants) and from about 1,300 subjects provided by 6 global collaborators. The material from the prospective study consisted of cDNA or gDNA derived from T cells, B-cell-depleted T cells, or PBMCs. What the research found in general, with its limitations: The quantity of clinical and demographic metadata differed by source and by participant and was supplied without curation.

TCRbeta CDR3 regions were amplified from genomic DNA by means of the immunoSEQ Assay, a bias-controlled multiplex PCR. The study's own analysis went as follows. The number of nucleated cells in each sample was estimated from the amplification of reference gene primers within the assay. Sequence reads were collapsed and filtered to measure the absolute abundance of every unique TCRbeta CDR3 rearrangement. For each sample, productive Simpson clonality was calculated as the square root of Simpson's diversity index across productive rearrangements. Held by TCRdb, this immuneACCESS table contains in-frame sequences only and omits some clones. Under half of the omission traces to an unresolved V gene where checked; the cause of the rest is unknown. V and J calls and clone size are copied from that table; D and trimming were computed from the DNA. For this sample there are approximately 220,000 clones; approximately 88% appear just once. The ten largest make up 25% to 35% of the sample.

Collaborating institutions collected whole blood in K2EDTA tubes following their own protocols. For TCRbeta analysis, collaborator samples were shipped as frozen whole blood, as isolated PBMCs, or as DNA extracted from either sample type. Per the germline V gene (reference sequence), PRHDT is the CDR1 and FYEKMQ is the CDR2. V loses 1 base of germline sequence and J loses 4 bases, and the interval between the two ends is 10 bases. From its cysteine to its phenylalanine, the CDR3 spans 14 amino acids. Only the CDR3 region is kept as DNA, spanning 42 bases read in frame from base 1. Sequencing used peripheral blood. The V and J segments used are TRBV13 and TRBJ2-5; a tentative D call is TRBD2 (6 bases match). The origin of this receptor is a middle-aged man with acute or convalescent COVID-19. At the DNA level, the sequence is TGTGCCAGCAGCTTAGTTAGCGGTGGAGAGACCCAGTACTTC. Its protein reads: CASSLVSGGETQYF.